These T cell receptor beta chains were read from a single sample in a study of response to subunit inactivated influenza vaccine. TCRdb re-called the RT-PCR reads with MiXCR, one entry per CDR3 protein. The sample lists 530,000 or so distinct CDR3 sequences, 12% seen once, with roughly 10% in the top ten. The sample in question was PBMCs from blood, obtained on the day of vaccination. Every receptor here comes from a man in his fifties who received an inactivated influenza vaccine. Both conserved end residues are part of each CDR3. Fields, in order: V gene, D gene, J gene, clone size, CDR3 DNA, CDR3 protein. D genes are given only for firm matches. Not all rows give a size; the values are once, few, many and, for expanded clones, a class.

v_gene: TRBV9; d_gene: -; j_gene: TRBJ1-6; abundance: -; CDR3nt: TGTGCCAGCAGCGTAGATGGCTTTAATTCACCCCTCCACTTT; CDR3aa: CASSVDGFNSPLHF
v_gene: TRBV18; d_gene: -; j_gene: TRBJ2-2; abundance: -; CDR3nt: TGTGCCAGCTCGCGTAATTCCGGGACAACGAACACCGGGGAGCTGTTTTTT; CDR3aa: CASSRNSGTTNTGELFF
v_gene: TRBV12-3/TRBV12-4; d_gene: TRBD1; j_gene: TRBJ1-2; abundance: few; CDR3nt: TGTGCCAGCAGAACCGGACAGGTTTATGGCTACACCTTC; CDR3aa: CASRTGQVYGYTF
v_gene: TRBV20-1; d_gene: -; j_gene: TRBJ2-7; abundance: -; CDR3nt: TGCAGTGCTAGAGTGCGAGACGCAGACTACGAGCAGTACTTC; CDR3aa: CSARVRDADYEQYF
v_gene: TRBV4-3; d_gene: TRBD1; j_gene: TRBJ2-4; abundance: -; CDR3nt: TGCGCCAGCAGCCAAACCCGGGACAGCAAAAACATTCAGTACTTC; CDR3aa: CASSQTRDSKNIQYF
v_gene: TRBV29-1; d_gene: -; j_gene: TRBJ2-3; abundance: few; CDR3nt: TGCAGCGCCCAGGGGTCGGCAGATACGCAGTATTTT; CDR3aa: CSAQGSADTQYF
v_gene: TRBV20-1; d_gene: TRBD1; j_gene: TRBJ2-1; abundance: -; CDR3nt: TGCAGTGCTAGAAGAGGGGGCCGTAATGATGAGCAGTTCTTC; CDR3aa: CSARRGGRNDEQFF
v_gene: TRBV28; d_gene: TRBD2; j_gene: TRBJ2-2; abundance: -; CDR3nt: TGTGCCAGCAGTTTTCGGGAGGGGGTCCCCGGGGAGCTGTTTTTT; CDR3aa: CASSFREGVPGELFF
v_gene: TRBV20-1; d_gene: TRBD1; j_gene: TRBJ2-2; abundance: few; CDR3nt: TGCAGTGCTCGACAGGGCCGCGCGGTTACCGGGGAGCTGTTTTTT; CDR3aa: CSARQGRAVTGELFF
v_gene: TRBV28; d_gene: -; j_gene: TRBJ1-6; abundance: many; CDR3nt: TGTGCCAGCAGTTTAGTCAGAAATAATTCACCCCTCCACTTT; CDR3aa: CASSLVRNNSPLHF
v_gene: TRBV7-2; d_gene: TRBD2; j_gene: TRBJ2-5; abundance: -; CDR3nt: TGTGCCAGCAGCTTAGCCATTCTTACTAGCGGAGGAGAGACCCAGTACTTC; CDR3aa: CASSLAILTSGGETQYF
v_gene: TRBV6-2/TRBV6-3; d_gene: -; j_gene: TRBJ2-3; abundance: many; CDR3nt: TGTGCCAGCAGCCTGCCGGGGATTTATACGCAGTATTTT; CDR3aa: CASSLPGIYTQYF
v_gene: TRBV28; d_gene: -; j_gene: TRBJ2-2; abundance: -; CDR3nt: TGTGCCAGCAGTCCCGGGACGAAGAACACCGGGGAGCTGTTTTTT; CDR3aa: CASSPGTKNTGELFF
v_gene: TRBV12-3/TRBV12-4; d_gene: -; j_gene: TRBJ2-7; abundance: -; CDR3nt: TGTGCCAGCAATATAGGGATAGGCTACGAGCAGTACTTC; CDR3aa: CASNIGIGYEQYF
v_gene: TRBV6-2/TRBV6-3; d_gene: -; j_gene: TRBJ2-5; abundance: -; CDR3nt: TGTGCCAGCAGACTAGTTTTTCAAGAGACCCAGTACTTC; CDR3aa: CASRLVFQETQYF
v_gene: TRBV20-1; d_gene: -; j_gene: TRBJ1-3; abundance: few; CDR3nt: TGCAGTGCTTGGACAGTCTCTGGAAACACCATATATTTT; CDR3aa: CSAWTVSGNTIYF
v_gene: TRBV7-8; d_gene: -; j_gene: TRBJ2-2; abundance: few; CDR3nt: TGTGCCAGCAGCTTCCACACTCCGAACACCGGGGAGCTGTTTTTT; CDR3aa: CASSFHTPNTGELFF
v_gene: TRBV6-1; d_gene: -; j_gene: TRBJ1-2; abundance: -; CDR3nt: TGTGCCAGCAGTCCAGCGGTCGAGGACTATGGCTACACCTTC; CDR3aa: CASSPAVEDYGYTF
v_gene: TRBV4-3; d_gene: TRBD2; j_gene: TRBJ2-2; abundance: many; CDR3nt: TGCGCCAGCAGCCAAGATAGGATAAGGCGGGAGGAAGACACCGGGGAGCTGTTTTTT; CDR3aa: CASSQDRIRREEDTGELFF
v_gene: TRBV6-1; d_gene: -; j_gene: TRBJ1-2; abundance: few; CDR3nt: TGTGCCAGCAGCCCATACGGGGCTTCGATAGCTAACTATGGCTACACCTTC; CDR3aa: CASSPYGASIANYGYTF
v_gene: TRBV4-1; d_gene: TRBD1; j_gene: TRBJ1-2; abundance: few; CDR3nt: TGCGCCAGCAGCCCGGTTCAGGACAGGGGCTCCTCTGGCTACACCTTC; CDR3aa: CASSPVQDRGSSGYTF
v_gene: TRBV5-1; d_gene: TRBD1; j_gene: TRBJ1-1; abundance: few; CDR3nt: TGCGCCAGCAGCTCTGTACTACAGGGGGCAAGAAGCATGAACACTGAAGCTTTCTTT; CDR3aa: CASSSVLQGARSMNTEAFF
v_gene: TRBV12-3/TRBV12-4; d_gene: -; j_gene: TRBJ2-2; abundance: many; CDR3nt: TGTGCCAGCCGGACCAGGCCCACCGGGGAGCTGTTTTTT; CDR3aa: CASRTRPTGELFF
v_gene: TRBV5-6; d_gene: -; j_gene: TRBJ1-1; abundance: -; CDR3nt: TGTGCCAGCAGCTTGGAAAGGAATCGGGGACTCAGAAACACTGAAGCTTTCTTT; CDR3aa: CASSLERNRGLRNTEAFF
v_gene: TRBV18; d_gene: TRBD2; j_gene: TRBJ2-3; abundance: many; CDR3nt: TGCGCCAGCAGCCCGGGACTAGGCACAGATACGCAGTATTTT; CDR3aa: CASSPGLGTDTQYF
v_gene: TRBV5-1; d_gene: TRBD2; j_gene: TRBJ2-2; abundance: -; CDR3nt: TGCGCCAGCAGCTCCGGGACTAGCGGGAGGGACACCGGGGAGCTGTTTTTT; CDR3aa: CASSSGTSGRDTGELFF
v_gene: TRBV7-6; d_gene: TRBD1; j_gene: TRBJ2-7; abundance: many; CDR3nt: TGTGCCAGCAGCCGGACAGGACCCTACGAGCAGTACTTC; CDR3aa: CASSRTGPYEQYF
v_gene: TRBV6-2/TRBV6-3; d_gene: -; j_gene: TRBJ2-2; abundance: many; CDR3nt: TGTGCCAGCAGTTACTCGATAGACACCGGGGAGCTGTTTTTT; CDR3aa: CASSYSIDTGELFF
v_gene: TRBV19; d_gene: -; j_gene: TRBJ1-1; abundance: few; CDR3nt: TGTGCCAGTAGTATAACGGACCTGAGGACTGAAGCTTTCTTT; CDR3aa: CASSITDLRTEAFF
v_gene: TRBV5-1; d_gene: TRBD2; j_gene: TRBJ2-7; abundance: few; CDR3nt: TGCGCCAGCAGTTCGGGACTAGCGGGAGAATCCTACGAGCAGTACTTC; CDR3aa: CASSSGLAGESYEQYF
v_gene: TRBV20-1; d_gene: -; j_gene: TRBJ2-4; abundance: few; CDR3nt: TGCAGTGCGGAGAGGTACCTCTGGGCGAACATTCAGTACTTC; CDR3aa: CSAERYLWANIQYF
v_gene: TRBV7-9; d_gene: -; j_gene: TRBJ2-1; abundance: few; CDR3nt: TGTGCCAGCAGCCCCTGGGACACATACAATGAGCAGTTCTTC; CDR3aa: CASSPWDTYNEQFF
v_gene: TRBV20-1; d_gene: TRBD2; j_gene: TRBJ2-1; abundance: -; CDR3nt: TGCAGTGCGATTCCTCTAGCGGGTGTTTACAATGAGCAGTTCTTC; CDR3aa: CSAIPLAGVYNEQFF
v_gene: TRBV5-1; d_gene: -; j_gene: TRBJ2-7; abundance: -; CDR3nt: TGCGCCAGCAGCTTGGGGACTCTCACTCATCTCGAGCAGTACTTC; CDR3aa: CASSLGTLTHLEQYF
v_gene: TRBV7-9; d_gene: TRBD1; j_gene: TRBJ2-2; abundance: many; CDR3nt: TGTGCCAGCAGCTTGGGGACAGGGTACACCGGGGAGCTGTTTTTT; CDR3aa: CASSLGTGYTGELFF
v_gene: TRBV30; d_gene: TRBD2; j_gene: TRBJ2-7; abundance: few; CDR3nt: TGTGCCTGGAGTTACACGGGGGGTAGGGCGATCTACGAGCAGTACTTC; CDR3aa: CAWSYTGGRAIYEQYF
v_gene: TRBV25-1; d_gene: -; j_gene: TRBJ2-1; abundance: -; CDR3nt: TGTGCCAGCAGTAACCCCGGGACGGCGAACAATGAGCAGTTCTTC; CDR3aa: CASSNPGTANNEQFF
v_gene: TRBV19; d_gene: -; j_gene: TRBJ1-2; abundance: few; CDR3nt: TGTGCCAGTGGTAAGCCGCAGGGTGAAATCAACTATGGCTACACCTTC; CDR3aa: CASGKPQGEINYGYTF
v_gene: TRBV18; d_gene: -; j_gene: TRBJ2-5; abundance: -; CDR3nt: TGTGCCAGCTCACCACGGCAGGTGACCCAGTACTTC; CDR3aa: CASSPRQVTQYF
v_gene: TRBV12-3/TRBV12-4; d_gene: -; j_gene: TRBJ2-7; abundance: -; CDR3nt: TGTGCCAGCAGTCTTGGGTCCATGGGAGAGCAGTACTTC; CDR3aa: CASSLGSMGEQYF
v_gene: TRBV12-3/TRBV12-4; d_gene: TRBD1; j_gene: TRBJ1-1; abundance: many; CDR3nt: TGTGCCAGCAGCCCGACAGGGAGGAAGACTGAAGCTTTCTTT; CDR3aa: CASSPTGRKTEAFF
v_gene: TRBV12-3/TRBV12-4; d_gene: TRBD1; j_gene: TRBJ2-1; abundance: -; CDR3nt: TGTGCCAGCAGTTTCGGGGGGACAGGGGGTTCTCATGAGCAGTTCTTC; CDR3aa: CASSFGGTGGSHEQFF
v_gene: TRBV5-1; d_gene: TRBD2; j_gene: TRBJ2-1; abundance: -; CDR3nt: TGCGCCAGCAGCTTGGGGACTAGCGGAGCTTGGGATGAGCAGTTCTTC; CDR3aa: CASSLGTSGAWDEQFF
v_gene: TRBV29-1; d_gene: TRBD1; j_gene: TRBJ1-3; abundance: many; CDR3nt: TGCAGCGCTCGACAGGGGGCAATCGGAAACACCATATATTTT; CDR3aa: CSARQGAIGNTIYF
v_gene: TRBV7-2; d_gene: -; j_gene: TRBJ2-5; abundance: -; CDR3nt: TGTGCCAGCAGCTTCGATGCGGGGCAAGAGACCCAGTACTTC; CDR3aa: CASSFDAGQETQYF
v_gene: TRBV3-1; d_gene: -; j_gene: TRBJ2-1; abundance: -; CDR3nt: TGTGCCAGCAGCCAAGTTCAGGACGCCTACAATGAGCAGTTCTTC; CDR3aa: CASSQVQDAYNEQFF
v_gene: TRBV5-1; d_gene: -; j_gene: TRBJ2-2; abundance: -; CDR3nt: TGCGCCACCAATTCGGAGGGGATCACCGGGGAGCTGTTTTTT; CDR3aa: CATNSEGITGELFF
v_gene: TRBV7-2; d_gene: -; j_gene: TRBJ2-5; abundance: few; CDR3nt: TGTGCCAGCAGCTTAGCAGAGGCTAGAGGGGCCGAGACCCAGTACTTC; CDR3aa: CASSLAEARGAETQYF
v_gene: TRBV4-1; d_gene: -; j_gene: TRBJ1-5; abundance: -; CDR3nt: TGCGCCAGCAGCCAAGTACGGGGGTATAGCAATCAGCCCCAGCATTTT; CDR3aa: CASSQVRGYSNQPQHF
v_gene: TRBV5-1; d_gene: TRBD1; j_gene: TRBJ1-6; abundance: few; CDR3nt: TGCGCCAGCAGCAAGGACAGGGGAGATTCACCCCTCCACTTT; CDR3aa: CASSKDRGDSPLHF
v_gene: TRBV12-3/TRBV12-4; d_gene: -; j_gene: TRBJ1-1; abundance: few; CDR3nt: TGTGCCAGCAGTTTTCCGGGGGCTGAAGCTTTCTTT; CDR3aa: CASSFPGAEAFF
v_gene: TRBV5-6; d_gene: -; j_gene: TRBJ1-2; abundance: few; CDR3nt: TGTGCCAGCACCTCCGCCCTGGGTGGCTACACCTTC; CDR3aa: CASTSALGGYTF
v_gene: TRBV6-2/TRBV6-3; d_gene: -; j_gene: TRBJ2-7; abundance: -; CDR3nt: TGTGCCAGCAGTTACTCACCTCTTGGGTACGAGCAGTACTTC; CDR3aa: CASSYSPLGYEQYF
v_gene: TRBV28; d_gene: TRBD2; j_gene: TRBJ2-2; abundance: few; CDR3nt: TGTGCCAGCAGTCCGCCGGGACTAGCTGACGGGGAGCTGTTTTTT; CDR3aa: CASSPPGLADGELFF
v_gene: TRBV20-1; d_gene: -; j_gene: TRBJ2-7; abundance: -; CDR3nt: TGCAGTGCTAGAGATGTTCAGAGATTTTTGAAGGACGAGCAGTACTTC; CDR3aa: CSARDVQRFLKDEQYF
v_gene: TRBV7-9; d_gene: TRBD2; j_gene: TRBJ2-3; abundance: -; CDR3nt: TGTGCCAGCAGTATAAGCGGGAGCACCACAGATACGCAGTATTTT; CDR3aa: CASSISGSTTDTQYF
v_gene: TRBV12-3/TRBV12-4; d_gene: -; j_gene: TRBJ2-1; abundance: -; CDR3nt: TGTGCCAGCAGTTTGTGGGACGGGACCTACAATGAGCAGTTCTTC; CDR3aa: CASSLWDGTYNEQFF